This TCR beta chain was recovered during a study of beta chain features in type 1 diabetes. The investigators reverse transcribed all of the isolated RNA, so they sequenced expressed TCRB transcripts. Some clones are missing from TCRdb's copy, which holds only in-frame ones; the method was immunoSEQ multiplex PCR. The sample consists of about 370,000 clones, approximately 15% of them appearing once. The table lists this clone with a count of one. The ends were cut back, 2 bases at V and 4 bases at J, with 12 bases in the middle. CDR3 length: 14 residues. Germline assignment: CDR1 SGHDT and CDR2 YYEEEE.

This TCR was sampled from a woman aged 18-29 years in good health. The source material was naive CD4+ T cells from blood. The chain is built from TRBV5-6 and TRBJ1-2, with D perhaps TRBD1 (5 bases). CDR3 DNA sequence: TGTGCCAGCAGCTTAAGGCGGACACTCTATGGCTACACCTTC. It specifies CASSLRRTLYGYTF.